This T cell receptor (beta chain) was obtained from a study of vaccination effects on CD4 cells after COVID-19. CDR1 and CDR2 (germline): SQVTM, ANQGSEA. With 4 bases removed from V and 5 bases from J, the gap between germline ends came to 11 bases. The CDR3 sequence is 12 residues long. The repertoire was sequenced with immunoSEQ multiplex PCR; TCRdb's copy has only in-frame clones and lacks some. The table has tens of thousands of clones, roughly 79% seen once. Expansion with viral peptide pools was applied to antigen-specific CD4+ T cells by the ViraFEST assay prior to sequencing. Once cultured for more than nine days, the cells underwent separation to obtain CD4+ T cells. On day 3 and again on day 7, half the medium was replaced with IL-2 medium. On this clone itself: Its antigen remains unknown.

Overall study results and limits: Healthy vaccinees had only 1 of 255 vaccine-induced clones cross-react with common cold coronaviruses. Long after vaccination, the clones induced by infection and by vaccine shrank markedly in size.

The sequence derives from a human donor who received a COVID-19 vaccine. The sequencing here drew on CD4+ T cells from PBMCs cultured with HCoV-229E spike peptides, taken before COVID-19 vaccination. V usage is TRBV29-1 and J usage is TRBJ2-5; D possibly matches TRBD1 or TRBD2 (6 bases each). As DNA, the CDR3 is TGCAGCGTTGCACGGGGGCTGGAGACCCAGTACTTC. It codes for CSVARGLETQYF.